This entry describes one T cell receptor beta chain. Its antigen is still unknown. Only in-frame clones appear in the TCRdb table, and some are missing; sequencing was by immunoSEQ multiplex PCR. In the table there are about 250,000 clones, 87% of which are singletons. The CDR3 has 13 residues. Germline V lookup: CDR1 SGHTA, CDR2 FQGNSA. V lost 5 bases and J lost 8, with 13 bases in between. Treatment meaning: some 19 received Ad26.COV2.S at low or high dose, single or two shots; 5 received placebo; per-sample allocation not given. Each sample was drawn 63 days after the first injection (of vaccine or placebo). The administered vaccine (an Ad26 vector) expressed Wuhan-strain SARS-CoV-2 spike. This specimen comes from a study of Ad26.COV2.S vaccination and SARS-CoV-2 variants. Overall study results and limits: Responses of T cells in total may have been underestimated by the TCR breadth and depth analyses.

The V and J genes are TRBV7-2 and TRBJ2-4; D remains unclear. The TCR was taken from a person between 18 and 65 years old who received the Ad26.COV2.S COVID-19 vaccine or a placebo. The sample in question was peripheral blood, obtained in a trial of Ad26.COV2.S vaccine versus placebo. In DNA, the CDR3 is TGTGCCAGCAGCCTTCGGCGTAAGGACATTCAGTACTTC. Protein product: CASSLRRKDIQYF.